Presented here are 5 T cell receptor beta chains from one specimen sequenced in a study of post-analysis software for immune sequencing data. The antigens of these receptors remain unknown. Incorporated into the TCR beta cDNA libraries were unique molecular identifiers, which served to reduce PCR and sequencing biases. In TCRdb, the PCR reads were re-called with MiXCR into one record per CDR3 protein. The top ten hold 13% of the sample, which has 350,000 to 450,000 distinct CDR3 sequences, roughly 30% seen once. Findings and caveats of the study: Roughly 5 TRBV segments occurring more often in patients than controls included TRBV5-6, TRBV5-1 and TRBV20-1.

Sequenced: blood. These receptor sequences come from a girl aged 5-17 years with multiple sclerosis.

The chain is built from TRBV28 and TRBJ1-2, with 8 bases lining up with TRBD1. The CDR3 sequence is 14 residues long. Germline V gives CDR1 MDHEN, CDR2 SYDVKM. V shed 5 bases, J shed 6 bases, and the junction held 8 bases outside the gene matches. For the CDR3, the DNA is TGTGCCAGCAGTCCCGAGGACAGGGCTGATGGCTACACCTTC. It codes for CASSPEDRADGYTF.

This clonotype was counted a few times. The chain links TRBV6-5 to TRBJ1-1, with D maybe TRBD1 (5 bases). Trimming shortened V by 5 bases and J by 5 bases, and 18 bases separated the two germline ends. CDR1 and CDR2 from the germline V gene are MNHEY and SVGAGI. This CDR3 spans 15 amino acids. The CDR3: CASSVDSGRATEAFF. The CDR3 coding sequence is TGTGCCAGCAGTGTTGATTCGGGCAGGGCTACTGAAGCTTTCTTT.

The chain couples TRBV7-9 to TRBJ1-4; 7 positions match TRBD1. Germline-derived CDR1 and CDR2 are SEHNR and FQNEAQ (reference sequence). The CDR3 loop spans 15 amino acids. The J segment lost 4 bases and the V segment lost 1 base, leaving 3 bases of the junction unmatched. DNA of the CDR3: TGTGCCAGCAGCTTAGTGTGGGACAGTAATGAAAAACTGTTTTTT. It translates to CASSLVWDSNEKLFF.

As regards this clonotype: A much larger clone lies one base from this, so it may be a read error. V and J are TRBV7-3 and TRBJ2-3; D is ambiguous. Germline V CDR1 and CDR2: SGHTA, FQGTGA. The germline V and J ends were trimmed by 7 bases and 3 bases, with 11 bases remaining between them. The CDR3 covers 13 residues. CDR3: CASTTSRTDTQYF. The DNA of the CDR3 is TGTGCCAGCACTACCTCCCGGACAGATACGCAGTATTTT.

The V and J genes are TRBV7-3 and TRBJ2-3, with D tentatively TRBD1 or TRBD2 (5 bases each). This CDR3 has 14 amino acids. Between the trimmed V and J ends, which lost 5 bases and 2 bases, there was a span of 11 bases. The germline CDR1 and CDR2 sequences are SGHTA and FQGTGA. As DNA, the CDR3 is TGTGCCAGCAGCCCGCCCGGGACCACAGATACGCAGTATTTT. It is translated as CASSPPGTTDTQYF.